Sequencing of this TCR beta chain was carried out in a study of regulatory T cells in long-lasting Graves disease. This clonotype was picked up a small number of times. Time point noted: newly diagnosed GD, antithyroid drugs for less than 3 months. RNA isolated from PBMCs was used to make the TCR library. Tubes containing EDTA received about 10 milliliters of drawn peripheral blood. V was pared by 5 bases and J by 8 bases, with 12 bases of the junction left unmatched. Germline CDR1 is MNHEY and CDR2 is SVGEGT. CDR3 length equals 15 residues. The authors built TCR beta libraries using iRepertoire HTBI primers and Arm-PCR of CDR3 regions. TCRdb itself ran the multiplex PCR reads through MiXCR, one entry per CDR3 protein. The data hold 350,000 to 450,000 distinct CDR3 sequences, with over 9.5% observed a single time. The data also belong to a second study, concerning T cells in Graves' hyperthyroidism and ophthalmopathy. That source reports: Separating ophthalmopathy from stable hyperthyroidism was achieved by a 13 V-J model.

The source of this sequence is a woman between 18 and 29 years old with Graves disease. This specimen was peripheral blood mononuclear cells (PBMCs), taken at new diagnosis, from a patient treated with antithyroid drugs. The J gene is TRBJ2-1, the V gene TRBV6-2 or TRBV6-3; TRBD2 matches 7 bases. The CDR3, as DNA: TGTGCCAGCAGTACCCGGACTAGTTGGTCGGATGAGCAGTTCTTC. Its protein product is CASSTRTSWSDEQFF.